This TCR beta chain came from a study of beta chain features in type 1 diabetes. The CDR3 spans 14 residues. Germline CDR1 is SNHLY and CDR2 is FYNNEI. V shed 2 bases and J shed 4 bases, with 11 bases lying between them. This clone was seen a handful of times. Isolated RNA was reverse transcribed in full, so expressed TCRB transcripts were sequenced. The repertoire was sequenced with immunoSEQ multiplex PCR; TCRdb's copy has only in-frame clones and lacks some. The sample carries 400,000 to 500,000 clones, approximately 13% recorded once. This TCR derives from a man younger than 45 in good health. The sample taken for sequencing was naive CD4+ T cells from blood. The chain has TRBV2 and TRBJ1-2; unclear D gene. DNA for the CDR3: TGTGCCAGCAGTGAATTGCAGGCCAGCTATGGCTACACCTTC. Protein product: CASSELQASYGYTF. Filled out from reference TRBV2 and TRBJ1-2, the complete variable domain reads EPEVTQTPSHQVTQMGQEVILRCVPISNHLYFYWYRQILGQKVEFLVSFYNNEISEKSEIFDDQFSVERPDGSNFTLKIRSTKLEDSAMYFCASSELQASYGYTFGSGTRLTVV.